Shown below are 21 T cell receptor beta chains from a single sample sequenced in a study of response to subunit inactivated influenza vaccine. TCRdb reanalysed the RT-PCR reads using MiXCR and keeps one entry per CDR3 protein. The sample has about 700,000 distinct CDR3 sequences; approximately 15% are singletons. This specimen was PBMCs from blood, taken approximately 15 days before vaccination. The receptors stem from a man aged 45-65 years who received an inactivated influenza vaccine.

J is TRBJ2-7 and V is TRBV5-6; D might be TRBD1 (5 bases). CDR1 SGHDT and CDR2 YYEEEE come from the germline V gene. The CDR3 length is 15 residues. Trimming stripped 3 bases from V and 2 bases from J, with 15 bases between. Written as DNA, the CDR3 is TGTGCCAGCAGCTATCAGGGAACCGTAGCCTACGAGCAGTACTTC. It encodes CASSYQGTVAYEQYF.

J is TRBJ2-1 and V is TRBV29-1; no firm D call. This CDR3 has 15 amino acids. From germline, CDR1 is SQVTM and CDR2 ANQGSEA. V shed 0 bases and J shed 1 base, with 10 bases lying between them. DNA for the CDR3: TGCAGCGTTGAAGACCGGTGTACATCCTACAATGAGCAGTTCTTC. Amino acids: CSVEDRCTSYNEQFF.

J is TRBJ2-3 and V is TRBV4-2; TRBD2 agrees at 10 bases. With V trimmed by 1 base and J by 4 bases, 5 bases remained unmatched. Germline V lookup: CDR1 LGHNA, CDR2 YNFKEQ. This CDR3 has 16 amino acids. The CDR3 DNA reads as TGTGCCAGCAGCCAAGCAAATAGCGGGGGGTCAGATACGCAGTATTTT. Amino acid sequence: CASSQANSGGSDTQYF.

This sequence joins TRBV9 and TRBJ2-7; D is perhaps TRBD1 (5 bases). The germline V and J ends were trimmed by 0 bases and 4 bases, with 8 bases remaining between them. The germline gives CDR1 SGDLS, CDR2 YYNGEE. The CDR3 length is 13 residues. The CDR3 nucleotides read TGTGCCAGCAGCGTAGAACCAGGGTACGAGCAGTACTTC. Protein sequence: CASSVEPGYEQYF.

Only a few counts were recorded for this clonotype. The chain is built from TRBV4-1 and TRBJ2-7; D is perhaps TRBD1 (6 bases). The CDR3 is 12 amino acids. V was cut by 5 bases and J by 7 bases, with 12 bases left in between. Per the germline V gene, CDR1 is MGHRA and CDR2 is YSYEKL. CDR3 coding DNA: TGCGCCAGCAGCTACCAAGGGGGAGAGCAGTACTTC. It yields the protein CASSYQGGEQYF.

This rearrangement joins TRBV12-3 or TRBV12-4 to TRBJ2-7; weak D call: TRBD1 (6 bases). With 3 bases removed from V and 4 bases from J, the gap between germline ends came to 13 bases. CDR3 length: 14 residues. DNA for the CDR3: TGTGCCAGCAGTTTTGGGACACCGCTGTACGAGCAGTACTTC. It yields the protein CASSFGTPLYEQYF.

This clonotype was observed a handful of times. This chain joins TRBV6-2 or TRBV6-3 and TRBJ2-1; D possibly corresponds to TRBD2 (6 bases). Trimming removed 2 bases at V and 3 bases at J, with 14 bases between. Germline V gene data show CDR1 as MNHEY and CDR2 as SVGEGT. The CDR3 totals 16 residues. The CDR3 spells CASSYELGLLYNEQFF. The CDR3 coding sequence is TGTGCCAGCAGTTACGAGCTGGGACTTCTCTACAATGAGCAGTTCTTC.

There are many counts of this clonotype. This rearrangement joins TRBV19 to TRBJ2-7; tentative D call: TRBD1 (6 bases). V was trimmed by 3 bases and J by 2 bases, leaving 11 bases between them. The CDR3 is 14 amino acids. In germline, CDR1 is LNHDA, CDR2 SQIVND (reference sequence). For the CDR3, the DNA is TGTGCCAGTAGTATCCGTGGACAGACCTACGAGCAGTACTTC. Its protein is CASSIRGQTYEQYF. The full variable domain, rest sourced from reference TRBV19 and TRBJ2-7, is DGGITQSPKYLFRKEGQNVTLSCEQNLNHDAMYWYRQDPGQGLRLIYYSQIVNDFQKGDIAEGYSVSREKKESFPLTVTSAQKNPTAFYLCASSIRGQTYEQYFGPGTRLTVT.

In this sample, this clonotype turned up many times. This rearrangement joins TRBV5-1 to TRBJ1-6; weak D call: TRBD1 (6 bases). V shed 4 bases and J shed 3 bases, with 14 bases lying between them. The germline V gene has CDR1 SGHRS and CDR2 YFSETQ. This CDR3 comprises 16 residues. The CDR3 spells CASSPGQSVYNSPLHF. For the CDR3, the DNA is TGCGCCAGCAGCCCAGGACAGTCCGTCTATAATTCACCCCTCCACTTT. Full variable domain (remainder filled in from reference TRBV5-1 and TRBJ1-6): KAGVTQTPRYLIKTRGQQVTLSCSPISGHRSVSWYQQTPGQGLQFLFEYFSETQRNKGNFPGRFSGRQFSNSRSEMNVSTLELGDSALYLCASSPGQSVYNSPLHFGNGTRLTVT.

CDR3 residues: CASSQDFGDLNSPLHF. The CDR3 nucleotides are TGTGCCAGCAGCCAAGACTTCGGCGACCTTAATTCACCCCTCCACTTT. The chain links TRBV4-2 to TRBJ1-6; no clear D gene. V lost 0 bases and J 6 bases, leaving 12 bases between the germline ends. The CDR3 runs to 16 residues. Germline CDR1 and CDR2: LGHNA and YNFKEQ.

The V and J genes are TRBV3-1 and TRBJ1-5, with 9 bases aligning to TRBD1. Germline V gene lookup returns CDR1 LGHDT and CDR2 YNNKEL (reference sequence). V dropped 3 bases and J dropped 3; count of bases not matched to a gene: 3. The CDR3 loop spans 15 amino acids. CDR3 nucleotide sequence: TGTGCCAGCAGCCAGCGGACAGGGGTCAATCAGCCCCAGCATTTT. It yields the protein CASSQRTGVNQPQHF.

The chain carries TRBV6-2 or TRBV6-3 and TRBJ1-1; TRBD1 matches 10 bases. Trimming cost V 6 bases and J 1 base; bases outside gene matches: 5. The CDR3 consists of 15 residues. CDR1 is MNHEY and CDR2 is SVGEGT in the germline V gene. The CDR3 sequence is CASRGQGPKNTEAFF. The CDR3 DNA reads TGTGCCAGCAGGGGACAGGGGCCAAAGAACACTGAAGCTTTCTTT.

This chain connects TRBV20-1 to TRBJ2-5; possible D gene TRBD1, 5 bases. The CDR3 extends over 12 amino acids. The germline V and J ends were trimmed by 5 bases and 7 bases, with 14 bases remaining between them. Per the germline V gene, CDR1 is DFQATT and CDR2 is SNEGSKA (reference sequence). CDR3 loop: CSAYTGPGTQYF. CDR3 DNA sequence: TGCAGTGCTTATACAGGCCCCGGGACCCAGTACTTC.

The DNA of the CDR3 is TGTGCCAGCAGCTTCGGTCTAGCGGGAGTCAATGAGCAGTTCTTC. Residues: CASSFGLAGVNEQFF. This chain connects TRBV5-6 to TRBJ2-1, with 10 bases lining up with TRBD2. CDR1 and CDR2 (germline): SGHDT, YYEEEE. The V gene end was trimmed by 2 bases and the J gene end by 6 bases; junction bases not matched to a gene: 5. CDR3 size: 15 residues.

This clonotype was observed a handful of times. V usage is TRBV6-2 or TRBV6-3 and J usage is TRBJ2-5; 9 bases agree with TRBD1. V lost 6 bases and J lost 5; bases outside the gene matches: 10. CDR1 and CDR2 (germline): MNHEY, SVGEGT. This CDR3 is 15 amino acids long. For the CDR3, the DNA is TGTGCCAGCAGAACCCACAGGGGGCGCGGGGAGACCCAGTACTTC. Residues: CASRTHRGRGETQYF.

This clonotype has just a few counts. V gene TRBV10-1 combines with J gene TRBJ2-1; 12 positions agree with TRBD2. With V trimmed by 3 bases and J by 8 bases, 11 bases remained unmatched. This CDR3 has 17 amino acids. In germline, CDR1 is WNHNN, CDR2 SYGVQD (reference sequence). For the CDR3, the DNA is TGCGCCAGCAGTGATCCCGGACTAGCGGGGACCGGGGATGAGCAGTTCTTC. The encoded protein is CASSDPGLAGTGDEQFF.

In DNA form, the CDR3 reads TGTGCCAGCAGCTTAGGGGGACTAGCCCCCTACAATGAGCAGTTCTTC. Translated, it gives CASSLGGLAPYNEQFF. The rearrangement links TRBV7-7 to TRBJ2-1, with 9 bases identical to TRBD2. V lost 1 base, J lost 2 bases, and 3 bases stayed unmatched. Per the germline V gene, CDR1 is SSHAT and CDR2 is FNYEAQ (reference sequence). The CDR3 spans 16 residues.

This chain links TRBV7-2 with TRBJ2-5; D is perhaps TRBD2 (6 bases). The CDR3 extends over 15 amino acids. Germline values: CDR1 SGHTA, CDR2 FQGNSA. The V end lost 0 bases, the J end lost 5 bases, and 13 bases lay between the germline ends. The CDR3 DNA reads as TGTGCCAGCAGCTTAGCGTGGAGGGTACGGGAGACCCAGTACTTC. This gives the protein CASSLAWRVRETQYF. Combining the CDR3 with reference TRBV7-2 and TRBJ2-5 gives the whole variable domain GAGVSQSPSNKVTEKGKDVELRCDPISGHTALYWYRQSLGQGLEFLIYFQGNSAPDKSGLPSDRFSAERTGGSVSTLTIQRTQQEDSAVYLCASSLAWRVRETQYFGPGTRLLVL.

This CDR3 reads CAWSRTGGHRYEQYF. The CDR3 bases are TGTGCCTGGAGTCGGACAGGGGGGCACCGCTACGAGCAGTACTTC. This chain joins TRBV30 and TRBJ2-7; 10 bases are shared with TRBD1. The V and J ends lost 2 bases and 3 bases, in that order; junction bases with no gene match: 7. CDR1 GTSNPN and CDR2 SVGIG come from the germline V gene (reference sequence). The CDR3 has 15 residues.

The chain links TRBV4-2 to TRBJ1-4; D may be TRBD1 (5 bases). The germline CDR1 and CDR2 sequences are LGHNA and YNFKEQ. The V end lost 1 base, the J end lost 7 bases, and 16 bases lay between the germline ends. There are 16 residues in the CDR3. The CDR3 reads CASSQVPGTVAEKLFF. CDR3 bases: TGTGCCAGCAGCCAAGTCCCGGGGACCGTAGCTGAAAAACTGTTTTTT.

This clonotype was observed at least ten times. This chain connects TRBV4-3 to TRBJ2-1; possibly TRBD2 for D (6 bases). The germline V gene encodes CDR1 LGHNA and CDR2 YSLEER. Trimming pared 3 bases from V and 3 bases from J, leaving 12 bases between. This CDR3 spans 15 amino acids. The chain's CDR3 is CASSQVRGYYNEQFF. CDR3 bases: TGCGCCAGCAGCCAGGTCCGGGGGTACTACAATGAGCAGTTCTTC.